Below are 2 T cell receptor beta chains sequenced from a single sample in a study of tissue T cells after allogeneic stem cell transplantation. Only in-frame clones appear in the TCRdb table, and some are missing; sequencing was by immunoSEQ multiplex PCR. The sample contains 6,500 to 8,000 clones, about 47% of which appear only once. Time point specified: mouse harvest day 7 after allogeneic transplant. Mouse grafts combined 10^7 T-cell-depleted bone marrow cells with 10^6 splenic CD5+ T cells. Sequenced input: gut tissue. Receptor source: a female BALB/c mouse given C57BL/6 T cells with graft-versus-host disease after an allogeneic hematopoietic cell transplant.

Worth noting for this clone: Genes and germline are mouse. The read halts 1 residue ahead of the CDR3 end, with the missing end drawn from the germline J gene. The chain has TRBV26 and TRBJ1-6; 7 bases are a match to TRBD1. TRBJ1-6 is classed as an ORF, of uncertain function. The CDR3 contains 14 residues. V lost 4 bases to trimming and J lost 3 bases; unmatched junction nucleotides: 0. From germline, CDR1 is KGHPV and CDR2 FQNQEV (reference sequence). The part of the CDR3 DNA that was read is TGTGCCAGCAGTCGACAGGGCTATAATTCGCCCCTCTAC. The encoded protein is CASSRQGYNSPLY. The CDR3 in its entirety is CASSRQGYNSPLYF.

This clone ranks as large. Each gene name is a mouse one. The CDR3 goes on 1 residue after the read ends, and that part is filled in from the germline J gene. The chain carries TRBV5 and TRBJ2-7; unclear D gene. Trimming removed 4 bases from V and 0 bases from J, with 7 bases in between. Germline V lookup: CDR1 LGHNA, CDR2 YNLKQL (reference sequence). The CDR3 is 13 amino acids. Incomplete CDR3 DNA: TGTGCCAGCAGCCTGGATGACTCCTATGAACAGTAC. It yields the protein CASSLDDSYEQY. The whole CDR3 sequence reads CASSLDDSYEQYF.